This T cell receptor (beta chain) emerged from a study of OX40 agonist ivuxolimab in advanced cancers. In the study overall: Ivuxolimab was a fully human IgG2 agonistic monoclonal antibody targeting the costimulatory receptor OX40 (CD134). Partial responses were achieved by three dose-escalation patients, of whom one had hepatocellular carcinoma and two had cutaneous melanoma. The dose-escalation cohort was approximately 83% male with a mean age of about 60 years, ranging from roughly 20 to 80. The purpose of peripheral TCRbeta sequencing was to test whether ivuxolimab changed TCR sequence diversity and led to clonal T-cell expansion. Intravenous ivuxolimab was administered to patients every 2 weeks at six dose levels: 0.01, 0.1, 0.3, 1.5, 3 and 10 mg/kg. The paper covers the monotherapy dose-escalation part of the phase I ivuxolimab trial, which included N of about 56 patients. Of the roughly 50 dose-escalation patients, hepatocellular carcinoma was present in about 20, melanoma in roughly 15, renal cell carcinoma in 9 and head and neck cancer in 9. Patients were allowed to have had prior anti-PD-1, anti-PD-L1 or anti-CTLA-4 therapy, and approximately 37% of the dose-escalation patients had been treated with checkpoint inhibitors. What the work shows at the level of the full study, not this receptor alone: Low levels of normalized T-cell clonal expansion were also seen in some patients who did not respond. At doses from 0.1 to 3.0 mg/kg, clonal expansion was seen in both CD4+ and CD8+ blood T cells between baseline and week 6. Which antigens the clonally expanded peripheral T cells were specific for was not determined. In partial responders in the 0.1-3.0 mg/kg groups, normalized peripheral clonal expansion was found to be among the lowest, especially among CD8+ T cells. After ivuxolimab, expanded clones were on average more numerous among CD8+ T cells than among CD4+ T cells.

Genomic DNA was isolated from the sorted cells so that the TCRbeta CDR3 region could be sequenced. The immunoSEQ Assay was used for sequencing of TCRbeta CDR3 regions. Held by TCRdb, this immuneACCESS table contains in-frame sequences only and omits some clones. Under half of the omission traces to an unresolved V gene where checked; the cause of the rest is unknown. The sample table shows around 20,000 clones, and roughly 80% are seen once. Around 15% of the sample is held by the ten biggest clonotypes. Comments on this clone: Which antigen it targets is not known. Per-nucleotide qualities are absent, and no much larger clonotype sits a single base away.

Based on the germline V gene, the CDR1 and CDR2 sequences are SGHRS and YFSETQ. From the cysteine up to the phenylalanine, the CDR3 has a length of 15 residues. Solely the CDR3 DNA is kept, with 45 bases framed from the first base. Unmatched junction bases come to 1, with V trimmed by 0 bases and J by 3 bases. Patients with a history of autoimmune disease or receiving systemic immunosuppression were excluded from the trial. Peripheral blood for TCR sequencing was collected from all dose cohorts at baseline, on cycle 4 day 1, and on cycle 7 day 1. Samples came from an open-label, multicenter, first-in-human phase I dose-escalation trial of ivuxolimab. The trial enrolled adults with locally advanced or metastatic head and neck squamous cell, hepatocellular, melanoma or renal cell carcinoma. Before TCR sequencing, CD4+ T cells and CD8+ T cells were sorted from peripheral blood as separate populations.

The chain uses TRBV5-1 and TRBJ2-3; a stretch of 10 junction bases matches TRBD1. The TCR was taken from an adult with an advanced solid tumor such as melanoma, head and neck, liver or kidney cancer. The sequencing here drew on CD4+ or CD8+ T cells sorted from blood, taken in a trial of the OX40 agonist ivuxolimab. The CDR3: CASSLGTGGTDTQYF. The sequenced DNA: TGCGCCAGCAGCTTGGGGACAGGGGGGACAGATACGCAGTATTTT.